The 12 T cell receptor beta chains below were found in one sample sequenced in a study of regulatory T cells in long-lasting Graves disease listed by TCRdb under 2021. The method behind the library was multiplex PCR. Sequencing took place on an Illumina HiSeq 4000. iRepertoire HTBI primers and Arm-PCR amplification of CDR3 regions were used to construct TCR beta libraries. The public sequencing data were trimmed at Q25 with fastp and processed into clonotypes with MiXCR by TCRdb, which kept only in-frame beta chains. One record per CDR3 amino acid sequence lists the most common genes and DNA. This sample comprises roughly 450,000 distinct CDR3 sequences, less than 25% of them detected only once. The top ten constitute about 27% of the sample. The sample's time point label, in plain terms: persistent/refractory GD, antithyroid drugs over 5 years with positive TRAb. For both TCR sequencing and RNA sequencing, RNA was extracted from PBMCs in TRIzol.

This material consisted of peripheral blood mononuclear cells (PBMCs), taken when the disease was refractory, from a patient treated with antithyroid drugs. Receptors were obtained from a female donor with Graves disease.

The CDR3 loop is CASSIRANQPQHF. The DNA for the CDR3 is TGTGCCAGTAGTATACGGGCGAATCAGCCCCAGCATTTT. The rearrangement uses TRBV19 and TRBJ1-5; D not certain. The CDR3 consists of 13 residues. Germline CDR1 LNHDA, CDR2 SQIVND (reference sequence). V was clipped by 2 bases and J by 4 bases, with 6 bases between them.

This chain links TRBV19 with TRBJ1-6; the D is unclear. The CDR3 contains 14 residues. The V end lost 3 bases, the J end lost 5 bases, and 8 bases lay between the germline ends. Germline CDR1 reads LNHDA; CDR2 reads SQIVND (reference sequence). CDR3 loop: CASSIWQHNSPLHF. For the CDR3, the DNA is TGTGCCAGTAGTATTTGGCAGCATAATTCACCCCTCCACTTT. The full variable domain, completed using reference TRBV19 and TRBJ1-6, is DGGITQSPKYLFRKEGQNVTLSCEQNLNHDAMYWYRQDPGQGLRLIYYSQIVNDFQKGDIAEGYSVSREKKESFPLTVTSAQKNPTAFYLCASSIWQHNSPLHFGNGTRLTVT.

This clonotype has more than one count but fewer than ten. This chain connects TRBV3-1 to TRBJ2-3; 11 nucleotides line up with TRBD2. Germline assignment: CDR1 LGHDT and CDR2 YNNKEL (reference sequence). The CDR3 length is 17 residues. V was clipped by 3 bases and J by 3 bases; unmatched bases: 8. The CDR3 protein is CASSQEKLAGVTDTQYF. The CDR3 nucleotides read TGTGCCAGCAGCCAGGAAAAACTAGCGGGAGTGACAGATACGCAGTATTTT.

This clonotype was detected ten times or more. The J gene is TRBJ2-2, the V gene TRBV11-2; TRBD2 matches at 7 bases. The CDR3 totals 15 residues. Trimming at V came to 2 bases and at J to 3 bases, leaving 3 bases not matched to a gene. CDR1 is SGHAT, CDR2 FQNNGV, per germline. CDR3: CASSLLAAYTGELFF. The CDR3 DNA is TGTGCCAGCAGCTTACTAGCGGCATACACCGGGGAGCTGTTTTTT.

J is TRBJ1-1 and V is TRBV29-1; D remains ambiguous. The CDR3 has 15 residues. Germline V CDR1 and CDR2: SQVTM, ANQGSEA. V was pared by 4 bases and J by 1 base, with 16 bases between. The CDR3 DNA sequence: TGCAGCGTTGTTCGGCCGAAGGGTGCGAACACTGAAGCTTTCTTT. The encoded protein is CSVVRPKGANTEAFF. Supplemented by reference TRBV29-1 and TRBJ1-1, the full variable domain reads SAVISQKPSRDICQRGTSLTIQCQVDSQVTMMFWYRQQPGQSLTLIATANQGSEATYESGFVIDKFPISRPNLTFSTLTVSNMSPEDSSIYLCSVVRPKGANTEAFFGQGTRLTVV.

This clonotype has a handful of counts. The chain carries TRBV27 and TRBJ2-3; D may be TRBD2 (5 bases). The CDR3 extends over 14 amino acids. Germline CDR1 reads MNHEY; CDR2 reads SMNVEV (reference sequence). V was clipped by 5 bases and J by 1 base, with 10 bases between them. The DNA of the CDR3 is TGTGCCAGCAGTCTACGGACTGGCACAGATACGCAGTATTTT. It is translated as CASSLRTGTDTQYF.

The V and J genes are TRBV5-6 and TRBJ2-2, with D perhaps matching TRBD1 or TRBD2 (5 bases each). V dropped 2 bases and J dropped 0 bases, with 11 bases sitting between them. CDR1 is SGHDT, CDR2 YYEEEE, per germline. This CDR3 comprises 16 residues. The chain's CDR3 is CASSLKGPPNTGELFF. The DNA for the CDR3 is TGTGCCAGCAGCTTAAAGGGACCGCCGAACACCGGGGAGCTGTTTTTT.

A note on this clonotype: One junction end does not reproduce the germline sequence, and a read error may be involved. V gene TRBV3-1 combines with J gene TRBJ2-2, with 10 positions matching TRBD2. Germline CDR1 and CDR2: LGHDT and YNNKEL (reference sequence). The CDR3 covers 16 residues. CDR3 sequence (DNA): TGTGCTAGCACCCGCCGGACTAGCGGGAACACCGGGGAGCTGTTTTTT. Amino acid sequence: CASTRRTSGNTGELFF.

The chain recombines TRBV5-5 with TRBJ1-5; D is unclear. V was pared by 6 bases and J by 5 bases, with 9 bases between. Looked up from germline, CDR1 is SGHKS and CDR2 is YYEKEE (reference sequence). The CDR3 runs 12 residues. The CDR3, as DNA: TGTGCCAGCAACCTTCCGCATCAGCCCCAGCATTTT. Protein sequence: CASNLPHQPQHF. The full variable domain, rest sourced from reference TRBV5-5 and TRBJ1-5, is DAGVTQSPTHLIKTRGQQVTLRCSPISGHKSVSWYQQVLGQGPQFIFQYYEKEERGRGNFPDRFSARQFPNYSSELNVNALLLGDSALYLCASNLPHQPQHFGDGTRLSIL.

This clonotype was recorded a few times. CDR3 nucleotide sequence: TGCAGCGTTGCCTCAGGGTCGGAGACCCAGTACTTC. This translates into CSVASGSETQYF. V is TRBV29-1 and J is TRBJ2-5; weak D call: TRBD1 (5 bases). CDR1 and CDR2 from the germline V gene are SQVTM and ANQGSEA. The CDR3 spans 12 residues. Deletions cut 4 bases from V and 5 bases from J, with 11 bases between.

There are many counts of this clonotype. CDR3 in DNA: TGTGCCAGCAGCACTACTAGCGGGAGCTCCTACGAGCAGTACTTC. Translating it yields CASSTTSGSSYEQYF. The chain recombines TRBV19 with TRBJ2-7; TRBD2 aligns across 11 bases. Trimming cost V 9 bases and J 0 bases; bases outside gene matches: 7. The V gene's germline CDR1 is LNHDA and CDR2 SQIVND (reference sequence). The CDR3 extends over 15 amino acids.

This clonotype was counted ten times or more. V and J are TRBV24-1 and TRBJ2-7; D call uncertain. CDR1 KGHDR and CDR2 SFDVKD come from the germline V gene. V was pared by 3 bases and J by 5 bases, with 10 bases between. The CDR3 totals 13 residues. In nucleotides, the CDR3 is TGTGCCACCAGTGATCCGGGCCGCGACGAGCAGTACTTC. Translation gives CATSDPGRDEQYF.